A single sample is the source of the 29 T cell receptor beta chains below, sequenced in a study of patients and donors after allogeneic stem cell transplantation. TCRdb reprocessed the RT-PCR reads via MiXCR and lists one record per CDR3 protein. The table lists more than 150,000 distinct CDR3 sequences, approximately 25% of them singletons. Specimen: blood, either unsorted or a sorted T cell fraction (not recorded which). These TCRs come from a human donor who was either an allogeneic HSCT recipient or a stem cell or donor lymphocyte infusion donor (not recorded which). It is not recorded whose cells these are; they may come from a transplant donor.

This clonotype was observed a handful of times. The chain joins TRBV12-3 or TRBV12-4 to TRBJ2-5, with D uncertain. This CDR3 contains 14 residues. Trimming cost V 5 bases and J 0 bases, with 10 bases left between them. CDR3 sequence reads: CASSQRANQETQYF. Written as DNA, the CDR3 is TGTGCCAGCAGTCAAAGGGCCAACCAAGAGACCCAGTACTTC.

The J gene is TRBJ2-7, the V gene TRBV6-1; unclear D gene. Per germline, CDR1 MNHNS and CDR2 SASEGT. CDR3 length equals 12 residues. V lost 5 bases, J lost 2 bases, and 7 bases lay in between. CDR3 DNA sequence: TGTGCCAGCAGTACCTGGACCTACGAGCAGTACTTC. Protein: CASSTWTYEQYF.

This clonotype was recorded a few times. The chain is built from TRBV12-5 and TRBJ1-2; unclear D gene. V was trimmed by 2 bases and J by 4 bases, leaving 14 bases between them. The CDR3 is 15 residues long. CDR1 is LGHNT, CDR2 FRNRAP, per germline. CDR3 nucleotides: TGTGCTAGTGGTTTGATGGCTGGGATCGGCTATGGCTACACCTTC. Protein: CASGLMAGIGYGYTF. The whole variable domain, filled in from reference TRBV12-5 and TRBJ1-2, reads DARVTQTPRHKVTEMGQEVTMRCQPILGHNTVFWYRQTMMQGLELLAYFRNRAPLDDSGMPKDRFSAEMPDATLATLKIQPSEPRDSAVYFCASGLMAGIGYGYTFGSGTRLTVV.

The chain carries TRBV12-3 or TRBV12-4 and TRBJ1-5; possible D gene TRBD1, 6 bases. The V end was cut by 5 bases, the J end by 0 bases, with 14 bases between. This CDR3 contains 16 residues. The CDR3 here is CASSQGEDSSNQPQHF. The DNA of the CDR3 is TGTGCCAGCAGTCAGGGCGAGGACAGTAGCAATCAGCCCCAGCATTTT.

This rearrangement joins TRBV10-3 to TRBJ2-3; TRBD2 matches 7 bases. This CDR3 has 16 amino acids. With V trimmed by 3 bases and J by 4 bases, 10 bases remained unmatched. Germline V gene lookup returns CDR1 ENHRY and CDR2 SYGVKD. CDR3 DNA: TGTGCCATCAGTGAAGATAGCGGGTACCCGTCAGATACGCAGTATTTT. Residues: CAISEDSGYPSDTQYF.

The chain combines TRBV6-5 with TRBJ2-3; the D is unclear. Germline-derived CDR1 and CDR2 are MNHEY and SVGAGI. The CDR3 spans 12 residues. V was cut by 6 bases and J by 4 bases, with 8 bases left in between. The CDR3 bases are TGTGCCAGCAGAGACTGGTCAGATACGCAGTATTTT. It encodes CASRDWSDTQYF.

This chain connects TRBV18 to TRBJ2-2; D is ambiguous. The V gene's germline CDR1 is KGHSH and CDR2 LQKENI. The CDR3 sequence is 18 residues long. Trimming shortened V by 1 base and J by 0 bases, and 15 bases separated the two germline ends. The CDR3 reads CASSPLRSTIANTGELFF. Written as DNA, the CDR3 is TGTGCCAGCTCACCACTCAGAAGTACCATAGCGAACACCGGGGAGCTGTTTTTT.

The rearrangement joins TRBV4-2 to TRBJ2-3; a possible D gene is TRBD2 (6 bases). CDR1 is LGHNA and CDR2 is YNFKEQ in the germline V gene. The CDR3 is 16 residues long. V was clipped by 0 bases and J by 0 bases, with 10 bases between them. CDR3 nucleotide sequence: TGTGCCAGCAGCCAAGATCCCAGCGGGAGCACAGATACGCAGTATTTT. Translation: CASSQDPSGSTDTQYF.

J is TRBJ2-7 and V is TRBV20-1, with D tentatively TRBD1 (5 bases). Germline V gene data show CDR1 as DFQATT and CDR2 as SNEGSKA (reference sequence). The CDR3 runs to 14 residues. The V end lost 5 bases, the J end lost 4 bases, and 18 bases lay between the germline ends. The CDR3 is CSAGADRGRYEQYF. In nucleotides, the CDR3 is TGCAGTGCTGGAGCCGACAGAGGCCGATACGAGCAGTACTTC.

This clonotype has only a few counts. The chain has TRBV4-3 and TRBJ2-1; 8 bases match TRBD2. The V segment lost 3 bases and the J segment 0 bases; nucleotides outside the gene matches: 13. Germline assignment: CDR1 LGHNA and CDR2 YSLEER. The CDR3 has 19 amino acids. CDR3 in DNA: TGCGCCAGCAGCCAGAGACTAGCGTTTTACCGTAACTCCTACAATGAGCAGTTCTTC. Amino acid sequence: CASSQRLAFYRNSYNEQFF.

This clonotype showed up just a few times. This chain uses TRBV25-1 with TRBJ1-4; the D gene is possibly TRBD1 (6 bases). The CDR3 loop spans 14 amino acids. Trimming left V 6 bases short and J 7 bases short, with 15 bases between. The germline gives CDR1 MGHDK, CDR2 SYGVNS. This CDR3 is CASSPQGFREKLFF. The CDR3 DNA sequence: TGTGCCAGCAGCCCCCAGGGGTTCCGTGAAAAACTGTTTTTT.

V usage is TRBV5-1 and J usage is TRBJ2-2; the D gene is possibly TRBD1 (6 bases). V gave up 4 bases and J gave up 0 bases, with 16 bases separating them. CDR1 is SGHRS, CDR2 YFSETQ, per germline. This CDR3 is built from 17 residues. The CDR3 nucleotides are TGCGCCAGCAGCAAGGGACACCATACGTCGAACACCGGGGAGCTGTTTTTT. Translating it yields CASSKGHHTSNTGELFF. The variable domain in full, completed from reference TRBV5-1 and TRBJ2-2, reads KAGVTQTPRYLIKTRGQQVTLSCSPISGHRSVSWYQQTPGQGLQFLFEYFSETQRNKGNFPGRFSGRQFSNSRSEMNVSTLELGDSALYLCASSKGHHTSNTGELFFGEGSRLTVL.

In its sample, this clonotype was seen a few times. This chain joins TRBV7-9 and TRBJ2-2; TRBD2 is a possible D gene (5 bases). V dropped 3 bases and J dropped 3 bases, with 11 bases sitting between them. The CDR3 is 15 residues long. The germline CDR1 and CDR2 sequences are SEHNR and FQNEAQ (reference sequence). The chain's CDR3 is CASSFPLRDTGELFF. CDR3 bases: TGTGCCAGCAGCTTTCCCTTGAGGGACACCGGGGAGCTGTTTTTT.

This clonotype turned up a few times. The V gene is TRBV20-1, the J gene TRBJ2-1; TRBD2 matches at 7 bases. This CDR3 is built from 15 residues. Germline V gene data show CDR1 as DFQATT and CDR2 as SNEGSKA (reference sequence). J lost 0 bases, V lost 6 bases, and 8 bases had no gene match. DNA for the CDR3: TGCAGTGCAAATTTAGCGGGTTACTCCTACAATGAGCAGTTCTTC. The encoded protein is CSANLAGYSYNEQFF.

This clonotype was counted a few times. This chain connects TRBV12-5 to TRBJ1-5; D is possibly TRBD1 (6 bases). Trimming pared 5 bases from V and 0 bases from J, leaving 17 bases between. The CDR3 is 17 amino acids. Germline lookup yields CDR1 LGHNT and CDR2 FRNRAP. The CDR3 is CASGSRTEKYSNQPQHF. DNA of the CDR3: TGTGCTAGTGGTAGTAGGACAGAAAAATATAGCAATCAGCCCCAGCATTTT.

This clonotype has a handful of counts. The V gene is TRBV6-2 or TRBV6-3, the J gene TRBJ1-5; 7 bases align to TRBD1. Germline V gene lookup returns CDR1 MNHEY and CDR2 SVGEGT. Trimming cost V 0 bases and J 5 bases; bases outside gene matches: 7. CDR3 length: 16 residues. The CDR3 region has the DNA TGTGCCAGCAGTTACTCCCCTCACAGGGGCCATCAGCCCCAGCATTTT. Protein: CASSYSPHRGHQPQHF.

This clonotype has a handful of counts. This chain uses TRBV3-1 with TRBJ1-5; weak D call: TRBD1 (5 bases). V lost 0 bases, J lost 3 bases, and 9 bases lay in between. Per germline, CDR1 LGHDT and CDR2 YNNKEL (reference sequence). The CDR3 has 15 residues. The chain's CDR3 is CASSQDAGNNQPQHF. CDR3 in DNA: TGTGCCAGCAGCCAAGACGCAGGGAACAATCAGCCCCAGCATTTT.

This clonotype was picked up a small number of times. The CDR3 spells CASSPKDRVEKLFF. As DNA, the CDR3 is TGTGCCAGCTCACCAAAGGACAGGGTAGAAAAACTGTTTTTT. The V and J genes are TRBV18 and TRBJ1-4, with 8 bases fitting TRBD1. J lost 8 bases, V lost 2 bases, and 4 bases had no gene match. Germline values: CDR1 KGHSH, CDR2 LQKENI. CDR3 size: 14 residues.

This clonotype was detected many times. In DNA form, the CDR3 reads TGTGCCACCAGCAGAACCAAGGGAGAAGCTTTCTTT. Protein product: CATSRTKGEAFF. This chain connects TRBV15 to TRBJ1-1; D call uncertain. Trimming took 2 bases from V and 8 from J, leaving 9 bases between them. Germline loops: CDR1 LNHNV, CDR2 YYDKDF (reference sequence). This CDR3 region has 12 residues.

This clonotype was seen repeatedly, ten times or more. This chain uses TRBV5-1 with TRBJ1-1; TRBD1 might be the D (5 bases). Germline lookup yields CDR1 SGHRS and CDR2 YFSETQ. CDR3 size: 13 residues. V was pared by 2 bases and J by 1 base, with 6 bases between. CDR3 in DNA: TGCGCCAGCAGCTTACAGGCGAACACTGAAGCTTTCTTT. Translation: CASSLQANTEAFF.

This chain connects TRBV4-2 to TRBJ1-2; unclear D gene. V shed 0 bases and J shed 3 bases, with 8 bases lying between them. The V gene's germline CDR1 is LGHNA and CDR2 YNFKEQ. The CDR3 loop spans 14 amino acids. The CDR3 DNA follows: TGTGCCAGCAGCCAAGATCCTGGCCACTATGGCTACACCTTC. Translating gives CASSQDPGHYGYTF.

The rearrangement links TRBV6-6 to TRBJ2-7; TRBD1 agrees at 8 bases. J lost 7 bases, V lost 6 bases, and 2 bases had no gene match. The CDR3 has 11 amino acids. From germline, CDR1 is MNHNY and CDR2 SVGAGI (reference sequence). The CDR3 reads CASSRGQEQYF. CDR3 DNA sequence: TGTGCCAGCAGCAGGGGGCAAGAGCAGTACTTC.

DNA for the CDR3: TGTGCCAGCAGTTACTCAGGGACAGGGGGCGTTAACACTGAAGCTTTCTTT. Translating it yields CASSYSGTGGVNTEAFF. The chain uses TRBV6-5 and TRBJ1-1, with 12 bases matching TRBD1. The germline CDR1 and CDR2 sequences are MNHEY and SVGAGI. This CDR3 region has 17 residues. Trimming cost V 0 bases and J 2 bases; bases outside gene matches: 4.

The gene calls are TRBV7-3 and TRBJ1-3; D unresolved. V lost 2 bases and J 4 bases, leaving 15 bases between the germline ends. Germline V gene sequence: CDR1 SGHTA, CDR2 FQGTGA. The CDR3 runs 16 residues. The DNA for the CDR3 is TGTGCCAGCAGCTTATACCGCCACAGAAAAGGAAACACCATATATTTT. It codes for CASSLYRHRKGNTIYF.

The chain recombines TRBV2 with TRBJ2-7, with unresolved D. CDR3 length equals 12 residues. The germline CDR1 and CDR2 sequences are SNHLY and FYNNEI. Trimming removed 6 bases at V and 2 bases at J, with 8 bases between. CDR3 protein: CASRPEPYEQYF. The DNA for the CDR3 is TGTGCCAGCAGGCCAGAACCCTACGAGCAGTACTTC.

The chain recombines TRBV5-6 with TRBJ2-7; tentatively, D is TRBD1 or TRBD2 (5 bases each). This CDR3 spans 14 amino acids. Germline V lookup: CDR1 SGHDT, CDR2 YYEEEE. The V gene lost 0 bases and the J gene lost 3 bases, with 10 bases spanning the gap. CDR3 amino acids: CASSLGDGYYEQYF. DNA of the CDR3: TGTGCCAGCAGCTTGGGGGACGGATACTACGAGCAGTACTTC.

V is TRBV7-2 and J is TRBJ1-5; unclear D gene. Between the trimmed V and J ends, which lost 1 base and 4 bases, there was a span of 8 bases. Looked up from germline, CDR1 is SGHTA and CDR2 is FQGNSA. This CDR3 has 14 residues. The CDR3 DNA reads as TGTGCCAGCAGCTTAGACCTCGGGAATCAGCCCCAGCATTTT. Protein: CASSLDLGNQPQHF.

This clonotype was seen only a few times. The chain links TRBV5-4 to TRBJ2-7; 9 bases line up with TRBD1. V shed 4 bases and J 4 bases; nucleotides not matched to a gene: 3. CDR1 SGHNT and CDR2 YYREEE come from the germline V gene (reference sequence). CDR3 length: 13 residues. The DNA of the CDR3 is TGTGCCAGCAGCACGGGACAGGGTTACGAGCAGTACTTC. Its translation: CASSTGQGYEQYF.

The V and J genes are TRBV9 and TRBJ1-6; D remains unclear. Germline V gives CDR1 SGDLS, CDR2 YYNGEE. Trimming took off 4 bases at V and 4 bases at J, with 12 bases between the two ends. The CDR3 length is 15 residues. The CDR3 nucleotides are TGTGCCAGCAGCCCAACACCGGGGTATAATTCACCCCTCCACTTT. This translates into CASSPTPGYNSPLHF. Combining the CDR3 with reference TRBV9 and TRBJ1-6 gives the whole variable domain DSGVTQTPKHLITATGQRVTLRCSPRSGDLSVYWYQQSLDQGLQFLIQYYNGEERAKGNILERFSAQQFPDLHSELNLSSLELGDSALYFCASSPTPGYNSPLHFGNGTRLTVT.